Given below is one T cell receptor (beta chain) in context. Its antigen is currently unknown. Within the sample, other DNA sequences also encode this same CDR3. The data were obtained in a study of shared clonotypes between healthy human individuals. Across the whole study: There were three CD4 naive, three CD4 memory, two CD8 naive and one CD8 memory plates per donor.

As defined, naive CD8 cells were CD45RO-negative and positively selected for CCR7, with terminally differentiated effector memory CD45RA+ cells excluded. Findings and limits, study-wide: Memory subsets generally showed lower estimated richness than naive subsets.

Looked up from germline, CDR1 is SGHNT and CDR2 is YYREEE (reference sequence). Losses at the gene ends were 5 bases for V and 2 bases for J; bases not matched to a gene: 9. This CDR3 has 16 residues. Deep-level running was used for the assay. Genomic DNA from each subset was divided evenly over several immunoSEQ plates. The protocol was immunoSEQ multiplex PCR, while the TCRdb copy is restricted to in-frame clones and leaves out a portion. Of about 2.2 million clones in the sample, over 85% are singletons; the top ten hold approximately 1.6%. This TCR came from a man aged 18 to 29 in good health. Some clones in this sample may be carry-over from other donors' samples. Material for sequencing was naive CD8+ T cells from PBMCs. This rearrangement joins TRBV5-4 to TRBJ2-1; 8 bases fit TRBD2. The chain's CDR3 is CASSLKRELPYNEQFF. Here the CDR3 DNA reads TGTGCCAGCAGTTTAAAGCGGGAGTTACCCTACAATGAGCAGTTCTTC.